The source of this T cell receptor (beta chain) is a study of monozygotic twins with inflammatory bowel disease. Every donor provided one blood sample measuring 2.5 to 3 ml. The CDR3 is 14 amino acids. Germline V gene lookup returns CDR1 SGHRS and CDR2 YFSETQ. In eight separate reactions per sample, cDNA was generated. From its re-call of the 5' RACE reads, TCRdb lists each CDR3 protein once, without DNA. Its listing shows 350,000 to 400,000 distinct CDR3 sequences. Input material: blood. The receptor was isolated from a human donor with ulcerative colitis or Crohn's disease, or a healthy co-twin of an affected twin (not recorded which). The chain uses TRBV5-1 and TRBJ2-7. The CDR3 region is CASRNLVGAYEQYF.